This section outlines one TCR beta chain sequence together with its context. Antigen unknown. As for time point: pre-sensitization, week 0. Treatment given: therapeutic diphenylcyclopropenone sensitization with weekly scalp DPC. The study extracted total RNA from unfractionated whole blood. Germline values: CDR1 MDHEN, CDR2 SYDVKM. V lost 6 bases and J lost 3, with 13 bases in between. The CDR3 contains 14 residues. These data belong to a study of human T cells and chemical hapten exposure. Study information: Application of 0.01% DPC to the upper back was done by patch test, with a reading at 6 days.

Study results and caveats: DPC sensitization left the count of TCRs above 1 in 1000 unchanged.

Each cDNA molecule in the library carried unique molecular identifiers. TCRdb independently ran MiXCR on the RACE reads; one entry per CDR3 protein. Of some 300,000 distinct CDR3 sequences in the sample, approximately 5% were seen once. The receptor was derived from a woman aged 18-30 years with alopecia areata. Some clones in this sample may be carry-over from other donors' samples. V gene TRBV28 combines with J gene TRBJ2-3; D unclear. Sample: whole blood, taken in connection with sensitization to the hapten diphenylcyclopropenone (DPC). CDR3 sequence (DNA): TGTGCCAGCAGCGATGCACCCCGGACAGATACGCAGTATTTT. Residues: CASSDAPRTDTQYF. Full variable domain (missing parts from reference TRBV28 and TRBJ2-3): DVKVTQSSRYLVKRTGEKVFLECVQDMDHENMFWYRQDPGLGLRLIYFSYDVKMKEKGDIPEGYSVSREKKERFSLILESASTNQTSMYLCASSDAPRTDTQYFGPGTRLTVL.